Presented here are 16 T cell receptor beta chains from one specimen sequenced in a study of blood T cell repertoires in COVID-19. TCRdb's table, derived via immunoSEQ multiplex PCR, lists solely in-frame clones and lacks some. The sample records some 320,000 clones, about nine tenths being singletons. The source material was PBMCs or T cells enriched from blood (not recorded which). The receptors derive from a man aged 55 to 69 who had recovered from COVID-19.

This clone occurred a few times. The genes are TRBV3-1 (or the pseudogene TRBV3-2) and TRBJ1-1, with 8 nucleotides matching TRBD1. Germline V gene data show CDR1 as LGHDT and CDR2 as YNNKEL (reference sequence). This CDR3 comprises 16 residues. With 0 bases clipped from V and 1 base from J, the junction kept 4 bases outside the gene matches. The CDR3 sequence is CASSQDLGQGNTEAFF. The DNA for the CDR3 is TGTGCCAGCAGCCAAGATCTTGGACAGGGGAACACTGAAGCTTTCTTT.

The J gene is TRBJ2-1, the V gene TRBV6-6, with D possibly TRBD2 on 6 matching bases. Trimming took 5 bases from V and 10 from J, leaving 15 bases between them. CDR1 MNHNY and CDR2 SVGAGI come from the germline V gene (reference sequence). This CDR3 is built from 13 residues. This chain's CDR3 is CASSPRGLSEQFF. The CDR3 DNA is TGTGCCAGCAGTCCCCGGGGGTTGAGCGAGCAGTTCTTC.

The rearrangement joins TRBV5-1 to TRBJ2-1; 12 positions match TRBD2. V lost 6 bases and J lost 8; bases outside the gene matches: 6. This CDR3 is 14 amino acids long. The germline V gene encodes CDR1 SGHRS and CDR2 YFSETQ. In DNA, the CDR3 is TGCGCCAGCAACCGACTAGCGGGAGAGGATGAGCAGTTCTTC. Translating gives CASNRLAGEDEQFF.

The V and J genes are TRBV5-1 and TRBJ2-7; D might be TRBD2 (6 bases). Deletions cut 2 bases from V and 5 bases from J, with 17 bases between. CDR3 length equals 15 residues. Per germline, CDR1 SGHRS and CDR2 YFSETQ. For the CDR3, the DNA is TGCGCCAGCAGCTTTCGGGGGTCCCCTCTCCACGAGCAGTACTTC. The encoded protein is CASSFRGSPLHEQYF.

Regarding this clone: At one boundary the junction diverges from the germline segment, which might be a read error. The J gene is TRBJ1-2, the V gene TRBV5-1; TRBD1 matches 11 bases. Germline V gives CDR1 SGHRS, CDR2 YFSETQ. The CDR3 length is 13 residues. The CDR3 is CASSEGQGAVVKF. In nucleotides, the CDR3 is TGCGCCAGCAGCGAAGGACAGGGGGCGGTGGTCAAATTC.

The chain links TRBV4-1 to TRBJ2-7; the D is unclear. In germline, CDR1 is MGHRA, CDR2 YSYEKL. Trimming left V 4 bases short and J 1 base short, with 11 bases between. The length of the CDR3 is 14 residues. The DNA of the CDR3 is TGCGCCAGCAGCCCCCGAGAAGCTTCCTACGAGCAGTACTTC. Its protein product is CASSPREASYEQYF.

This chain joins TRBV27 and TRBJ2-7, with D tentatively TRBD1 (6 bases). The V gene lost 5 bases and the J gene lost 0 bases, with 17 bases spanning the gap. The CDR3 contains 16 residues. Germline V gene lookup returns CDR1 MNHEY and CDR2 SMNVEV (reference sequence). The CDR3 is CASSPSVGASSYEQYF. As DNA, the CDR3 is TGTGCCAGCAGTCCCAGCGTGGGGGCCAGCTCCTACGAGCAGTACTTC.

The chain has TRBV7-9 and TRBJ2-1; 11 nucleotides line up with TRBD2. The germline gives CDR1 SEHNR, CDR2 FQNEAQ (reference sequence). The CDR3 runs to 17 residues. The J segment lost 4 bases and the V segment lost 0 bases, leaving 5 bases of the junction unmatched. The CDR3 loop reads CASSLATSGKRYNEQFF. CDR3 sequence (DNA): TGTGCCAGCAGCTTAGCGACTAGCGGGAAGAGGTACAATGAGCAGTTCTTC.

Here the CDR3 DNA reads TGTGCCAGCAGCGTAAGAGCACAGGTTAGCAATGAGCAGTTCTTC. It encodes CASSVRAQVSNEQFF. The chain couples TRBV9 to TRBJ2-1; D might be TRBD1 (5 bases). The V gene's germline CDR1 is SGDLS and CDR2 YYNGEE. With 1 base removed from V and 6 bases from J, the gap between germline ends came to 14 bases. The CDR3 sequence is 15 residues long.

With regard to this clone: Within the sample, other DNA sequences also encode this same CDR3. The rearrangement uses TRBV5-1 and TRBJ2-3; 8 positions agree with TRBD1. CDR3 size: 15 residues. Germline V lookup: CDR1 SGHRS, CDR2 YFSETQ. After removal of 4 bases from V and 1 base from J, the junction contained 5 bases not matched to a gene. CDR3 coding DNA: TGCGCCAGCAGCCCGGGGACAGGCGGCACAGATACGCAGTATTTT. Its translation: CASSPGTGGTDTQYF.

Here the CDR3 reads CASSTPRGTAYEQYF. CDR3 in DNA: TGTGCCAGCAGCACCCCCAGGGGAACCGCCTACGAGCAGTACTTC. J is TRBJ2-7 and V is TRBV11-2; a possible D gene is TRBD1 (6 bases). The CDR3 spans 15 residues. Trimming took off 5 bases at V and 2 bases at J, with 16 bases between the two ends. CDR1 is SGHAT and CDR2 is FQNNGV in the germline V gene.

The CDR3 coding sequence is TGTGCCAGCACTCTTCGACTTGCTGAAGCTTTCTTT. Translated: CASTLRLAEAFF. The chain links TRBV12-3 or TRBV12-4 to TRBJ1-1; D is undetermined. Between the trimmed V and J ends, which lost 7 bases and 6 bases, there was a span of 12 bases. CDR3 length: 12 residues.

The V call is TRBV4-1, the J call TRBJ2-7; 12 positions match TRBD2. CDR1 is MGHRA and CDR2 is YSYEKL in the germline V gene. The CDR3 length is 17 residues. V shed 3 bases and J 0 bases; nucleotides not matched to a gene: 6. CDR3 residues: CASSHFLAGGPSYEQYF. The CDR3 DNA is TGCGCCAGCAGCCACTTTCTAGCGGGAGGGCCCTCCTACGAGCAGTACTTC.

The genes are TRBV5-1 and TRBJ2-7; D is possibly TRBD1 (6 bases). V was pared by 2 bases and J by 5 bases, with 11 bases between. Germline V gene lookup returns CDR1 SGHRS and CDR2 YFSETQ. The CDR3 contains 13 residues. In DNA form, the CDR3 reads TGCGCCAGCAGCTTTACAGGGTCCGACGAGCAGTACTTC. Encoded protein: CASSFTGSDEQYF.

The chain has TRBV19 and TRBJ2-5; 8 bases fit TRBD2. Germline-derived CDR1 and CDR2 are LNHDA and SQIVND (reference sequence). The V and J ends lost 6 bases and 3 bases, in that order; junction bases with no gene match: 12. This CDR3 contains 16 residues. CDR3 nucleotide sequence: TGTGCCAGTAGCTTTATTAGCGGGGAAGGGAAAGAGACCCAGTACTTC. Translated, it gives CASSFISGEGKETQYF. The complete variable domain, with remaining parts taken from reference TRBV19 and TRBJ2-5, reads DGGITQSPKYLFRKEGQNVTLSCEQNLNHDAMYWYRQDPGQGLRLIYYSQIVNDFQKGDIAEGYSVSREKKESFPLTVTSAQKNPTAFYLCASSFISGEGKETQYFGPGTRLLVL.

J is TRBJ2-7 and V is TRBV10-3; 8 positions match TRBD2. The CDR3 covers 12 residues. The germline CDR1 and CDR2 sequences are ENHRY and SYGVKD. V was pared by 10 bases and J by 5 bases, with 7 bases of the junction left unmatched. CDR3 region: CATKAGANEQYF. For the CDR3, the DNA is TGTGCCACTAAAGCGGGAGCGAACGAGCAGTACTTC.